What follows are 27 T cell receptor beta chains derived from one specimen sequenced in a study of blood T cell repertoires in COVID-19. Data came from immunoSEQ multiplex PCR; TCRdb stores just in-frame clones and leaves some out. The sample lists hundreds of thousands of clones, 86% seen once, with 2.1% in the top ten. Sequencing used peripheral blood. Receptors were obtained from a woman aged 30 to 39 who had recovered from COVID-19.

The V and J genes are TRBV19 and TRBJ2-3, with 10 bases that match TRBD2. This CDR3 has 15 residues. Trimming at V came to 6 bases and at J to 6 bases, leaving 9 bases not matched to a gene. Germline CDR1 and CDR2: LNHDA and SQIVND (reference sequence). The CDR3 DNA follows: TGTGCCAGTAGCGAGGTAGCGGGAGGAGGGGATACGCAGTATTTT. Translated: CASSEVAGGGDTQYF.

This clone has just one count. This chain joins TRBV11-2 and TRBJ2-2, with D possibly being TRBD2 (5 bases). The CDR3 totals 14 residues. Per the germline V gene, CDR1 is SGHAT and CDR2 is FQNNGV. V lost 1 base and J lost 6, with 9 bases in between. The CDR3 loop reads CASSLVPGSGELFF. In nucleotides, the CDR3 is TGTGCCAGCAGCTTAGTACCGGGGTCCGGGGAGCTGTTTTTT.

The chain carries TRBV6-5 and TRBJ1-1; D not resolved. V was clipped by 3 bases and J by 1 base, with 9 bases between them. The CDR3 length is 14 residues. Germline CDR1 MNHEY, CDR2 SVGAGI. DNA for the CDR3: TGTGCCAGCAGTTATGTATACGGGAACACTGAAGCTTTCTTT. This codes for CASSYVYGNTEAFF.

V gene TRBV3-1 (or the pseudogene TRBV3-2) combines with J gene TRBJ2-7, with 10 bases fitting TRBD2. Germline CDR1 LGHDT, CDR2 YNNKEL (reference sequence). The CDR3 covers 15 residues. V dropped 0 bases and J dropped 5; count of bases not matched to a gene: 4. The CDR3 region is CASSQELAGRDEQYF. CDR3 nucleotide sequence: TGTGCCAGCAGCCAAGAACTAGCGGGACGGGACGAGCAGTACTTC.

The chain employs TRBV5-1 and TRBJ2-3; D not certain. The CDR3 is 13 residues long. The germline gives CDR1 SGHRS, CDR2 YFSETQ. Trimming pared 7 bases from V and 0 bases from J, leaving 9 bases between. The CDR3 is CASCPGSTDTQYF. The CDR3, as DNA: TGCGCCAGCTGCCCAGGTAGCACAGATACGCAGTATTTT. The full variable domain, completed using reference TRBV5-1 and TRBJ2-3, is KAGVTQTPRYLIKTRGQQVTLSCSPISGHRSVSWYQQTPGQGLQFLFEYFSETQRNKGNFPGRFSGRQFSNSRSEMNVSTLELGDSALYLCASCPGSTDTQYFGPGTRLTVL.

V gene TRBV11-2 combines with J gene TRBJ2-1; TRBD1 matches 11 bases. Germline CDR1 SGHAT, CDR2 FQNNGV. The CDR3 length is 16 residues. With 5 bases clipped from V and 6 bases from J, the junction kept 9 bases outside the gene matches. In nucleotides, the CDR3 is TGTGCCAGCAGCCCGCTGGGACAGGGGGGTATCAATGAGCAGTTCTTC. Amino acid sequence: CASSPLGQGGINEQFF. The whole variable domain, filled in from reference TRBV11-2 and TRBJ2-1, reads EAGVAQSPRYKIIEKRQSVAFWCNPISGHATLYWYQQILGQGPKLLIQFQNNGVVDDSQLPKDRFSAERLKGVDSTLKIQPAKLEDSAVYLCASSPLGQGGINEQFFGPGTRLTVL.

Written as DNA, the CDR3 is TGTGCCAGCAGTTTCCTAGCGGGAGCTGGGGAGCTGTTTTTT. Amino acids: CASSFLAGAGELFF. The rearrangement joins TRBV27 to TRBJ2-2; 10 bases align to TRBD2. Per the germline V gene, CDR1 is MNHEY and CDR2 is SMNVEV (reference sequence). The J segment lost 8 bases and the V segment lost 3 bases, leaving 3 bases of the junction unmatched. This CDR3 contains 14 residues.

V and J are TRBV9 and TRBJ2-2, with unresolved D. V was shortened by 4 bases and J by 0 bases, with 10 bases between the two germline ends. This CDR3 comprises 15 residues. In germline, CDR1 is SGDLS, CDR2 YYNGEE. The CDR3 loop is CASSPRLTNTGELFF. The CDR3 DNA sequence: TGTGCCAGCAGCCCCCGTCTTACGAACACCGGGGAGCTGTTTTTT.

As to this clone: Within the sample, other DNA sequences also encode this same CDR3. The chain uses TRBV28 and TRBJ2-1, with D possibly being TRBD1 (5 bases). Germline V gene lookup returns CDR1 MDHEN and CDR2 SYDVKM. With 2 bases removed from V and 7 bases from J, the gap between germline ends came to 6 bases. The CDR3 has 12 amino acids. The CDR3 bases are TGTGCCAGCAGTTTAGCAGGGAATGAGCAGTTCTTC. Encoded protein: CASSLAGNEQFF.

DNA of the CDR3: TGTGCCAGCAGTTTATCAGCAGGGGCCGGGGAGCTGTTTTTT. Translated: CASSLSAGAGELFF. The J gene is TRBJ2-2, the V gene TRBV28; perhaps TRBD1 as D (6 bases). The CDR3 consists of 14 residues. The germline V and J ends were trimmed by 1 base and 6 bases, with 9 bases remaining between them. Germline CDR1 reads MDHEN; CDR2 reads SYDVKM.

The rearrangement links TRBV30 to TRBJ1-1, with D possibly being TRBD1 (5 bases). The CDR3 length is 12 residues. Germline CDR1 GTSNPN, CDR2 SVGIG (reference sequence). Deletions cut 7 bases from V and 8 bases from J, with 17 bases between. CDR3 protein: CALGGEGKEAFF. For the CDR3, the DNA is TGTGCCTTGGGGGGGGAGGGGAAGGAAGCTTTCTTT. The full variable domain, with the rest looked up from reference TRBV30 and TRBJ1-1, is SQTIHQWPATLVQPVGSPLSLECTVEGTSNPNLYWYRQAAGRGLQLLFYSVGIGQISSEVPQNLSASRPQDRQFILSSKKLLLSDSGFYLCALGGEGKEAFFGQGTRLTVV.

The CDR3 DNA is TGTGCCAGCAGTTTTGGCGGAAACACCATATATTTT. The encoded protein is CASSFGGNTIYF. This chain uses TRBV12-3 or TRBV12-4 with TRBJ1-3, with D hard to call. The CDR3 is 12 amino acids. The ends were cut back, 3 bases at V and 4 bases at J, with 4 bases in the middle.

This rearrangement joins TRBV4-2 to TRBJ2-5; 8 bases align to TRBD1. The ends lost 5 bases at V and 2 bases at J; junction bases unmatched: 7. The CDR3 spans 15 residues. Germline CDR1 LGHNA, CDR2 YNFKEQ. The CDR3 spells CASSEGTGDQETQYF. In nucleotides, the CDR3 is TGTGCCAGCAGCGAAGGGACAGGCGATCAAGAGACCCAGTACTTC.

The chain couples TRBV19 to TRBJ2-7; tentative D call: TRBD1 (7 bases). V gave up 3 bases and J gave up 4 bases, with 16 bases separating them. The CDR3 runs 15 residues. Germline V gene sequence: CDR1 LNHDA, CDR2 SQIVND (reference sequence). The CDR3 loop is CASSIFAGGGYEQYF. DNA of the CDR3: TGTGCCAGTAGTATTTTCGCAGGGGGAGGTTACGAGCAGTACTTC.

The chain combines TRBV7-3 with TRBJ2-2, with unresolved D. Trimming removed 2 bases from V and 5 bases from J, with 3 bases in between. Germline CDR1 is SGHTA and CDR2 is FQGTGA. There are 12 residues in the CDR3. The CDR3 region has the DNA TGTGCCAGCAGCTTATCTACCGGGGAGCTGTTTTTT. This encodes CASSLSTGELFF.

A single count supports this clone. The chain carries TRBV15 and TRBJ1-1, with D perhaps matching TRBD1 (6 bases). Trimming left V 0 bases short and J 8 bases short, with 10 bases between. Germline CDR1 is LNHNV and CDR2 is YYDKDF (reference sequence). This CDR3 comprises 13 residues. CDR3 DNA: TGTGCCACCAGCAGAGATCCGAGGGGGGAAGCTTTCTTT. Amino acid sequence: CATSRDPRGEAFF.

The chain employs TRBV27 and TRBJ2-5, with 7 bases that match TRBD1. The CDR3 has 11 residues. V trimming: 5 bases; J trimming: 13 bases; junction bases outside the gene matches: 7. Germline CDR1 is MNHEY and CDR2 is SMNVEV (reference sequence). CDR3: CASSVFRQGYF. The CDR3 DNA is TGTGCCAGCAGTGTATTCCGACAGGGGTACTTC.

This chain connects TRBV6-6 to TRBJ2-3; 10 bases map to TRBD2. Germline CDR1 MNHNY, CDR2 SVGAGI (reference sequence). V shed 6 bases, J shed 1 base, and the junction held 13 bases outside the gene matches. The CDR3 has 18 amino acids. Here the CDR3 DNA reads TGTGCCAGCAGCCGACTAGCGGGCCCTACCTGGGGCACAGATACGCAGTATTTT. Amino acids: CASSRLAGPTWGTDTQYF.

This chain links TRBV11-3 with TRBJ2-2, with no clear D. Germline-derived CDR1 and CDR2 are SGHNT and YENEEA. The germline V and J ends were trimmed by 2 bases and 7 bases, with 23 bases remaining between them. The CDR3 is 18 residues long. In nucleotides, the CDR3 is TGTGCCAGCAGCTTATCGGTCCGAAGTGCATCGAGCCGCGGGGAGCTGTTTTTT. It specifies CASSLSVRSASSRGELFF.

J is TRBJ2-1 and V is TRBV11-3; weak D call: TRBD2 (6 bases). The CDR3 contains 13 residues. Germline V gene lookup returns CDR1 SGHNT and CDR2 YENEEA. V lost 5 bases and J 9 bases, leaving 14 bases between the germline ends. The chain's CDR3 is CASSMRDFSEQFF. The DNA of the CDR3 is TGTGCCAGCAGCATGAGGGACTTTAGTGAGCAGTTCTTC.

V gene TRBV11-1 combines with J gene TRBJ1-2, with a weak D call TRBD1 (6 bases). CDR3 length equals 14 residues. V was shortened by 5 bases and J by 8 bases, with 18 bases between the two germline ends. Per the germline V gene, CDR1 is SGHAT and CDR2 is FQDESV (reference sequence). The CDR3, as DNA: TGTGCCAGCAGCCCAAACTCAGGGGCGATCGGCTACACCTTC. Protein product: CASSPNSGAIGYTF.

This chain joins TRBV7-2 and TRBJ1-4; a possible D gene is TRBD1 (6 bases). V was clipped by 5 bases and J by 0 bases, with 10 bases between them. From germline, CDR1 is SGHTA and CDR2 FQGNSA. The CDR3 has 15 amino acids. The chain's CDR3 is CASSPGVPTNEKLFF. In DNA form, the CDR3 reads TGTGCCAGCAGCCCAGGGGTCCCAACTAATGAAAAACTGTTTTTT.

This chain uses TRBV30 with TRBJ1-2; no reliable D call. V lost 4 bases and J lost 2, with 11 bases in between. The CDR3 sequence is 13 residues long. CDR1 GTSNPN and CDR2 SVGIG come from the germline V gene (reference sequence). The CDR3 coding sequence is TGTGCCTGGATGAAACAGCTGAACTATGGCTACACCTTC. Its protein product is CAWMKQLNYGYTF. Drawing the rest from reference TRBV30 and TRBJ1-2, the complete variable domain is SQTIHQWPATLVQPVGSPLSLECTVEGTSNPNLYWYRQAAGRGLQLLFYSVGIGQISSEVPQNLSASRPQDRQFILSSKKLLLSDSGFYLCAWMKQLNYGYTFGSGTRLTVV.

V and J are TRBV2 and TRBJ1-1; D remains unclear. V was clipped by 5 bases and J by 1 base, with 8 bases between them. This CDR3 comprises 13 residues. Per the germline V gene, CDR1 is SNHLY and CDR2 is FYNNEI. CDR3 DNA sequence: TGTGCCAGCAGTCCAGACAAGAACACTGAAGCTTTCTTT. It codes for CASSPDKNTEAFF.

Turning to this clone: Its ends do not fully match the called genes, so a read error is possible. The chain carries TRBV7-7 and TRBJ1-1, with unresolved D. The CDR3 has 15 residues. Germline V lookup: CDR1 SSHAT, CDR2 FNYEAQ (reference sequence). CDR3 coding DNA: TGTGCTAGCAGCCCAGTCGCGGGCCCGAACACTGAAGCTTTCTTT. It yields the protein CASSPVAGPNTEAFF.

Only one count was recorded for this clone. The chain uses TRBV4-3 and TRBJ2-5, with 7 positions matching TRBD2. The length of the CDR3 is 15 residues. Germline V gene sequence: CDR1 LGHNA, CDR2 YSLEER. V shed 1 base, J shed 5 bases, and the junction held 7 bases outside the gene matches. CDR3 nucleotides: TGCGCCAGCAGCCAAGGGGTGGGAGGGATGGAGACCCAGTACTTC. This sequence encodes CASSQGVGGMETQYF.

V usage is TRBV6-6 and J usage is TRBJ1-1, with 7 bases identical to TRBD1. Unmatched junction bases numbered 8, after V lost 5 bases and J lost 8 bases. CDR3 size: 13 residues. In germline, CDR1 is MNHNY, CDR2 SVGAGI (reference sequence). The CDR3 reads CASSTTGIPEAFF. In nucleotides, the CDR3 is TGTGCCAGCAGTACGACAGGGATCCCCGAAGCTTTCTTT.